This T cell receptor beta chain was captured by sequencing in a study of beta chain features in type 1 diabetes. About the research overall: There were 107,917,701 sorted cells examined across all samples. Notes on the study in general: Overrepresentation of cells with high TCR expression could result from cDNA sequencing. Shortening that was moderate but significant affected the TCRB CDR3s of Type 1 diabetes patients in all four CD4+ subsets. Whether HLA type influences TCRB rearrangement remained unresolved here.

The investigators reverse transcribed all of the isolated RNA, so they sequenced expressed TCRB transcripts. About 3.7 million reads, on average, came from each naive, central memory and regulatory T cell sample. TCRdb's table, derived via immunoSEQ multiplex PCR, lists solely in-frame clones and lacks some. The table has a few hundred thousand clones, approximately 13% seen once; the top ten hold about 0.016%. This clone was counted at least ten times. Its specificity is unknown. The germline V gene encodes CDR1 SQVTM and CDR2 ANQGSEA. CDR3 length: 10 residues. V was cut by 4 bases and J by 6 bases, with 6 bases left in between.

The chain carries TRBV29-1 and TRBJ1-1, with D hard to call. The origin of this receptor is a woman aged 18-29 years with type 1 diabetes. The material sequenced was naive CD4+ T cells from blood. CDR3 sequence reads: CSVGAAEAFF. The DNA of the CDR3 is TGCAGCGTTGGGGCCGCTGAAGCTTTCTTT.